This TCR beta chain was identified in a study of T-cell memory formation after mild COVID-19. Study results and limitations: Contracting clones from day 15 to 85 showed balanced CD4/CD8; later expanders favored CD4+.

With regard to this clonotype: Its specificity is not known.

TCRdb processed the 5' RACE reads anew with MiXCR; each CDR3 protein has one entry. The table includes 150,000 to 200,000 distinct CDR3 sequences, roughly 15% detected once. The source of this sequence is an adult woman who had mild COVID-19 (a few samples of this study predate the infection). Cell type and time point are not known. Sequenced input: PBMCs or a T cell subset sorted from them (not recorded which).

The CDR3: CASSSRGGTGTYNEQFF. In nucleotides, the CDR3 is TGTGCCAGCAGCTCAAGGGGCGGGACAGGGACTTACAATGAGCAGTTCTTC. This chain uses TRBV11-2 with TRBJ2-1; 9 bases map to TRBD1. The CDR3 runs 17 residues. With 4 bases clipped from V and 4 bases from J, the junction kept 11 bases outside the gene matches. Germline loops: CDR1 SGHAT, CDR2 FQNNGV.